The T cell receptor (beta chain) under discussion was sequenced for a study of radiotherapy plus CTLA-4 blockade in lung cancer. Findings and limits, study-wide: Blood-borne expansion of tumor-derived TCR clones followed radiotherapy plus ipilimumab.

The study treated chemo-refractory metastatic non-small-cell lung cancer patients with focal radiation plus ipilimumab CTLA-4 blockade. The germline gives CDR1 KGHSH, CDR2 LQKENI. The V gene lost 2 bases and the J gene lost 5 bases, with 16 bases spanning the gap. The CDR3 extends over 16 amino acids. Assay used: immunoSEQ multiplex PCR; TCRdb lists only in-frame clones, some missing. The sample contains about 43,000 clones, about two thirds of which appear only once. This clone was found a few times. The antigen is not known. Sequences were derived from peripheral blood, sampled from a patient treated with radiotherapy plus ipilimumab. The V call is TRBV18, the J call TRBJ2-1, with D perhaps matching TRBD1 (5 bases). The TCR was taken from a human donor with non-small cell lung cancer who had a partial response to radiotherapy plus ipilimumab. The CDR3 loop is CASSPTGPGLDNEQFF. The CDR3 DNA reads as TGTGCCAGCTCACCAACCGGCCCAGGGTTGGACAATGAGCAGTTCTTC.